The entry that follows covers one T cell receptor beta chain sequence. Its antigen is not identified. Production of TCR cDNA was by 5'RACE template switching, which also added a universal primer site and UMIs. Each CDR3 protein is one row after TCRdb ran MiXCR on the 5' RACE reads. The sample lists a few hundred thousand distinct CDR3 sequences; about 19% were seen once. The data originate from a study of T cells after yellow fever vaccination. Study in general: Each low-cell-number fraction was prepared by means of SMART-Seq v4 Ultra Low Input. Findings and caveats of the study: A weaker but faster secondary response was observed, peaking on day 5 versus 15. Detected again after the booster were most primary-vaccination clones, at 96% CD4 and 70% to 90% CD8.

The ends were cut back, 0 bases at V and 3 bases at J, with 15 bases in the middle. In germline, CDR1 is SGHTA, CDR2 FQGNSA. The CDR3 length is 16 residues. This TCR derives from a man between 18 and 35 years old who received the YFV17D yellow fever vaccine. The rearrangement uses TRBV7-2 and TRBJ2-7, with D perhaps TRBD1 or TRBD2 (5 bases each). The sample in question was PBMCs, obtained before the yellow fever booster vaccination. This CDR3 is CASSLAFGTGIYEQYF. CDR3 sequence (DNA): TGTGCCAGCAGCTTAGCGTTCGGGACGGGCATCTACGAGCAGTACTTC.